What follows is one TCR beta chain and its context. What it binds is not known. Time point denoted: longitudinal time-point 2. By 5'RACE with 10-nucleotide random UMIs, the cDNA was made. The yield of each sequencing run was over 160 million TCR-beta sequences from 15-18 subjects. A single record per CDR3 protein comes from TCRdb applying MiXCR to the 5' RACE reads. The data contain approximately 89,000 distinct CDR3 sequences, roughly an eighth of them singletons. These data come from a study of neurological immune-mediated disorders. Study results and limitations: Patients with HTLV-1-associated myelopathy showed the most TCR clonal expansion. Those with multiple sclerosis showed the least, falling below healthy controls.

The specimen was PBMCs. The receptor's source is a female donor with HTLV-1-associated myelopathy (HAM/TSP).

The CDR3 loop reads CASSPGQTQETQYF. The CDR3 DNA sequence: TGCGCCAGCAGCCCCGGACAGACACAAGAGACCCAGTACTTC. The V call is TRBV5-1, the J call TRBJ2-5; the D gene is possibly TRBD1 (6 bases). The germline V gene has CDR1 SGHRS and CDR2 YFSETQ. Between the trimmed V and J ends, which lost 4 bases and 2 bases, there was a span of 12 bases. The CDR3 extends over 14 amino acids. Full variable domain (remainder filled in from reference TRBV5-1 and TRBJ2-5): KAGVTQTPRYLIKTRGQQVTLSCSPISGHRSVSWYQQTPGQGLQFLFEYFSETQRNKGNFPGRFSGRQFSNSRSEMNVSTLELGDSALYLCASSPGQTQETQYFGPGTRLLVL.